The T cell receptor beta chain described here comes from a study of T-cell reconstitution after alpha-beta-depleted transplantation in children. Study findings and constraints: Expanded graft clones numbering several hundred reportedly gave rise to alpha-beta T cells about two months after transplant. The main origin of T-cell counts and diversity one year after transplant was newly produced T cells.

This clonotype was picked up a small number of times. Its target is not known. This sample's TCRbeta library carried unique molecular identifier barcodes. TCRdb redid the calling of the PCR reads with MiXCR, one entry per CDR3 protein. The sample lists about 870,000 distinct CDR3 sequences, roughly 15% seen once, with approximately 4.5% in the top ten. CDR3 size: 16 residues. V shed 4 bases and J shed 3 bases, with 19 bases lying between them. The sample here was PBMCs, mostly from graft donor cells, taken 360 days after TCRalphabeta/CD19-depleted stem cell transplant. This receptor was taken from a male patient aged 10 to 17 who had a stem cell transplant for acute lymphoblastic leukemia, so the T cells may come from the graft donor. This chain links TRBV12-3 or TRBV12-4 with TRBJ2-7, with TRBD2 as a possible D gene (6 bases). The CDR3 spells CASSSSFEERVYEQYF. In DNA form, the CDR3 reads TGTGCCAGCAGTTCGTCTTTTGAGGAGCGGGTCTACGAGCAGTACTTC.